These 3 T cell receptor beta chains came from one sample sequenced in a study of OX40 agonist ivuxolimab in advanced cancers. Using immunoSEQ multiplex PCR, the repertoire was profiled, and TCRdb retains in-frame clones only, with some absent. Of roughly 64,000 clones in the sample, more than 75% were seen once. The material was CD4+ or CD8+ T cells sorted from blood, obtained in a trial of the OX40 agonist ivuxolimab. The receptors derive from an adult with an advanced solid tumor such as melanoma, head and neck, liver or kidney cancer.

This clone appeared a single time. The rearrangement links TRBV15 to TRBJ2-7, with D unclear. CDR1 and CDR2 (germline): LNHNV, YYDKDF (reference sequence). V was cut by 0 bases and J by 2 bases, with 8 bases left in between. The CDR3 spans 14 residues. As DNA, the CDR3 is TGTGCCACCAGCAGAGATCTAGGGACCTACGAGCAGTACTTC. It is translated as CATSRDLGTYEQYF. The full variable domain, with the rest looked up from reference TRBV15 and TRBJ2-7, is DAMVIQNPRYQVTQFGKPVTLSCSQTLNHNVMYWYQQKSSQAPKLLFHYYDKDFNNEADTPDNFQSRRPNTSFCFLDIRSPGLGDTAMYLCATSRDLGTYEQYFGPGTRLTVT.

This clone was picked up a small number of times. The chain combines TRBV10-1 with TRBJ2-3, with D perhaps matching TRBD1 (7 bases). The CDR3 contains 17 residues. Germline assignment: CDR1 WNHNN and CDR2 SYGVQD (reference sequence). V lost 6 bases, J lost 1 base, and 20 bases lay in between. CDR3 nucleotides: TGCGCCAGCAGCCACGGCGGGACAGCGAAACGCACAGATACGCAGTATTTT. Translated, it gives CASSHGGTAKRTDTQYF.

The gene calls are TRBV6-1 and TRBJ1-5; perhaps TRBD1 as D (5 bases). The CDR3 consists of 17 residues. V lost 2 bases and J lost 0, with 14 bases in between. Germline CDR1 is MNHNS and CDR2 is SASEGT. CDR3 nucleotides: TGTGCCAGCAGTGAATCAGGCAGGGTGTATAGCAATCAGCCCCAGCATTTT. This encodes CASSESGRVYSNQPQHF.